One sample yielded the 7 T cell receptor beta chains listed below, sequenced in a study of T cell responses to AZD1222 COVID-19 vaccine. Assay used: immunoSEQ multiplex PCR; TCRdb lists only in-frame clones, some missing. The table lists 30,000 to 35,000 clones, 86% of them singletons. Sequencing was performed on peripheral blood, taken 28 days after the second AZD1222 dose. These receptors were collected from an adult who received the AZD1222 COVID-19 vaccine.

The CDR3 here is CASSEVFGTGNQPQHF. For the CDR3, the DNA is TGTGCCAGCAGTGAAGTGTTTGGGACAGGTAATCAGCCCCAGCATTTT. The rearrangement joins TRBV6-1 to TRBJ1-5; 8 bases are shared with TRBD1. Germline CDR1 and CDR2: MNHNS and SASEGT. CDR3 size: 16 residues. V shed 1 base and J 4 bases; nucleotides not matched to a gene: 6.

This sequence joins TRBV20-1 and TRBJ1-2, with unresolved D. Germline CDR1 reads DFQATT; CDR2 reads SNEGSKA (reference sequence). V was cut by 3 bases and J by 4 bases, with 12 bases left in between. The CDR3 is 13 amino acids. CDR3: CSASLESGYGYTF. In nucleotides, the CDR3 is TGCAGTGCTAGTCTCGAGTCTGGCTATGGCTACACCTTC.

The gene calls are TRBV5-1 and TRBJ2-3; D is perhaps TRBD1 (6 bases). The CDR3 covers 15 residues. V shed 0 bases and J shed 5 bases, with 13 bases lying between them. Germline V CDR1 and CDR2: SGHRS, YFSETQ. CDR3 sequence reads: CASSLEGGGGDTQYF. The CDR3 region has the DNA TGCGCCAGCAGCTTGGAAGGTGGGGGCGGAGATACGCAGTATTTT. Together with reference TRBV5-1 and TRBJ2-3, the CDR3 gives the full variable domain: KAGVTQTPRYLIKTRGQQVTLSCSPISGHRSVSWYQQTPGQGLQFLFEYFSETQRNKGNFPGRFSGRQFSNSRSEMNVSTLELGDSALYLCASSLEGGGGDTQYFGPGTRLTVL.

V gene TRBV5-5 combines with J gene TRBJ1-2; perhaps TRBD1 as D (6 bases). The CDR3 spans 16 residues. Trimming stripped 0 bases from V and 0 bases from J, with 12 bases between. Germline values: CDR1 SGHKS, CDR2 YYEKEE (reference sequence). CDR3 region: CASSLGGTSSNYGYTF. CDR3 sequence (DNA): TGTGCCAGCAGCTTGGGGGGGACAAGCTCTAACTATGGCTACACCTTC.

The chain uses TRBV7-9 and TRBJ1-5, with 10 bases identical to TRBD1. Germline V gene lookup returns CDR1 SEHNR and CDR2 FQNEAQ (reference sequence). The V segment lost 5 bases and the J segment 7 bases; nucleotides outside the gene matches: 8. This CDR3 has 15 residues. The CDR3 DNA follows: TGTGCCAGCAGCCACCGGGACAGGGGTCGGCAGCCCCAGCATTTT. It codes for CASSHRDRGRQPQHF. The complete variable domain, with remaining parts taken from reference TRBV7-9 and TRBJ1-5, reads DTGVSQNPRHKITKRGQNVTFRCDPISEHNRLYWYRQTLGQGPEFLTYFQNEAQLEKSRLLSDRFSAERPKGSFSTLEIQRTEQGDSAMYLCASSHRDRGRQPQHFGDGTRLSIL.

This rearrangement joins TRBV4-2 to TRBJ2-3; no clear D gene. The CDR3 contains 15 residues. CDR1 is LGHNA and CDR2 is YNFKEQ in the germline V gene. V lost 2 bases and J 2 bases, leaving 11 bases between the germline ends. This CDR3 reads CASSQRVSDTDTQYF. CDR3 nucleotides: TGTGCCAGCAGCCAACGGGTGTCAGACACAGATACGCAGTATTTT.

This chain uses TRBV3-1 (or the pseudogene TRBV3-2) with TRBJ1-4; the match to TRBD1 covers 7 bases. Trimming at V came to 1 base and at J to 5 bases, leaving 4 bases not matched to a gene. This CDR3 is 15 amino acids long. From germline, CDR1 is LGHDT and CDR2 YNNKEL (reference sequence). The chain's CDR3 is CASSQGQGVNEKLFF. CDR3 sequence (DNA): TGTGCCAGCAGCCAAGGCCAGGGGGTAAATGAAAAACTGTTTTTT.